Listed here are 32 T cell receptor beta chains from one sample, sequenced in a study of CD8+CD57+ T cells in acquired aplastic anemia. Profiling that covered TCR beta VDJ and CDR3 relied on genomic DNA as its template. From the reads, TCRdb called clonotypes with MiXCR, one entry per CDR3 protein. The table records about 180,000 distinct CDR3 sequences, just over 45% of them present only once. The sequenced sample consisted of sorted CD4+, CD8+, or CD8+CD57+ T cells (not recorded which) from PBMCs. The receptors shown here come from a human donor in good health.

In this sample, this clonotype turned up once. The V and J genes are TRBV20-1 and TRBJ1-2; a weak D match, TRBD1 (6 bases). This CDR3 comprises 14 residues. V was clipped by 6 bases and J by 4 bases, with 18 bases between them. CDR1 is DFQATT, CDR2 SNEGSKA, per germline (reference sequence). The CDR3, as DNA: TGCAGTGCCAGGAAATCCGGGACACCCTATGGCTACACCTTC. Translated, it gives CSARKSGTPYGYTF.

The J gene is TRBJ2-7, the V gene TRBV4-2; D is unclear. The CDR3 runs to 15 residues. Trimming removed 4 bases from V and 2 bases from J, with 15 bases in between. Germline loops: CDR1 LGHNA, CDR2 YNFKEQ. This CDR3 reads CASSPLSTDTYEQYF. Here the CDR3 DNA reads TGTGCCAGCAGCCCCCTCTCGACGGATACCTACGAGCAGTACTTC.

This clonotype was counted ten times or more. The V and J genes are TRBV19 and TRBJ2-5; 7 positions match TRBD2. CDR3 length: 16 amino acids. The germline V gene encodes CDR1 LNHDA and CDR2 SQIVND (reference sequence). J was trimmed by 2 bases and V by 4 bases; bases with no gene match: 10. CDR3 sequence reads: CASSTSSGAIQETQYF. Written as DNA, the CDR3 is TGTGCCAGTAGTACGTCTAGCGGAGCTATACAAGAGACCCAGTACTTC.

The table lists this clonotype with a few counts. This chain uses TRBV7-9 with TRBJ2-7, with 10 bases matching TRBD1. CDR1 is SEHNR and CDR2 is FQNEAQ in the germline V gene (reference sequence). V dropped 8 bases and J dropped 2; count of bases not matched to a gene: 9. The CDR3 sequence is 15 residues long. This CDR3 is CASSPRTGGTYEQYF. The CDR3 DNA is TGTGCCAGCTCACCCCGGACAGGGGGAACCTACGAGCAGTACTTC.

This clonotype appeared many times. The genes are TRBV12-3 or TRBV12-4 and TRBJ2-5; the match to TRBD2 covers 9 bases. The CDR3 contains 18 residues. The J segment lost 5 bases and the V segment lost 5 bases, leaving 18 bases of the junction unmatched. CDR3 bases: TGTGCCAGCAGTCCGGAAGGGGCCAATAGCGGGAGAAGGGAGACCCAGTACTTC. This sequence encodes CASSPEGANSGRRETQYF.

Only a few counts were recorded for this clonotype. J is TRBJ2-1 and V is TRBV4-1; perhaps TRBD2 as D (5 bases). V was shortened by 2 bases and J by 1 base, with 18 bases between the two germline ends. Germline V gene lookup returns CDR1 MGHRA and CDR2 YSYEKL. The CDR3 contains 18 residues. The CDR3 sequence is CASSQPWTRPPSYNEQFF. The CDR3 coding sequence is TGCGCCAGCAGCCAACCTTGGACTCGACCCCCGTCCTACAATGAGCAGTTCTTC.

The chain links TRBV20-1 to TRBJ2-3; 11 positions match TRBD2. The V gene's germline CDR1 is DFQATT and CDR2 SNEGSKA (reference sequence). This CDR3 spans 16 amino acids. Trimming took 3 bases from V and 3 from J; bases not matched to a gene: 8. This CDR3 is CSASMRSSGRTDTQYF. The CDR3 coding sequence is TGCAGTGCTAGCATGCGATCTAGCGGGAGGACAGATACGCAGTATTTT.

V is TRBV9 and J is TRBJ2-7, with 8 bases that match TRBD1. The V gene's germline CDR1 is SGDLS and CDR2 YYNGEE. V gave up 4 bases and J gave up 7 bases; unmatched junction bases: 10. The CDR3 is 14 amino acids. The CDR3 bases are TGTGCCAGCAGCTTAGCCCCTTACAGGGGGGAGCAGTACTTC. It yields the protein CASSLAPYRGEQYF.

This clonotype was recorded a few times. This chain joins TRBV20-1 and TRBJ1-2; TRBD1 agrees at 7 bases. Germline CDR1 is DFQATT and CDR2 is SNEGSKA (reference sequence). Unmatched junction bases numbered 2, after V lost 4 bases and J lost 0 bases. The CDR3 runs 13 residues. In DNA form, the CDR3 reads TGCAGTGCTACCAGGGGGACTAACTATGGCTACACCTTC. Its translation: CSATRGTNYGYTF.

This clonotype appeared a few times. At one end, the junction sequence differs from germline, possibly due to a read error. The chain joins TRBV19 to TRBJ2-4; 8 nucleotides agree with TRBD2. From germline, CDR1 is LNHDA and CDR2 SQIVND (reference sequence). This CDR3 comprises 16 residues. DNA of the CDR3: TGTGCCAGTAGTATAGCCTTTGGACTAGCCAAAAACGTTCAGTACTTC. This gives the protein CASSIAFGLAKNVQYF.

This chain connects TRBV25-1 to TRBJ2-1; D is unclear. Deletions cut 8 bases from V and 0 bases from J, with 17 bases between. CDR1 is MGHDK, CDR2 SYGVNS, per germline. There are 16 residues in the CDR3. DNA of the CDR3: TGTGCCAGCTTAAGCCAAGGACCGATCTCCTACAATGAGCAGTTCTTC. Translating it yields CASLSQGPISYNEQFF. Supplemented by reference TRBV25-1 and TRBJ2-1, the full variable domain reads EADIYQTPRYLVIGTGKKITLECSQTMGHDKMYWYQQDPGMELHLIHYSYGVNSTEKGDLSSESTVSRIRTEHFPLTLESARPSHTSQYLCASLSQGPISYNEQFFGPGTRLTVL.

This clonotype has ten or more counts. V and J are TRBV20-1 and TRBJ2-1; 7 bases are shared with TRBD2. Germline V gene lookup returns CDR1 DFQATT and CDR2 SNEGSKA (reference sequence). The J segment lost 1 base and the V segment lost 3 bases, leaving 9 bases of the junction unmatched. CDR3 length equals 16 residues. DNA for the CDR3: TGCAGTGCTAGCCTCCGGGGCGGGAGATCCTACAATGAGCAGTTCTTC. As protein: CSASLRGGRSYNEQFF.

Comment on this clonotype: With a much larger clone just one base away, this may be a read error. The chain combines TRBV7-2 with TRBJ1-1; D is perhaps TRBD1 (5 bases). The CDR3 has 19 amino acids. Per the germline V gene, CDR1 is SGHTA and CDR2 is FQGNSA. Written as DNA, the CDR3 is TGTGCCAGCAGCTTAGCGATGAGGGGCACCAGAATTCTGAACGCTGAAGCTTTCTTT. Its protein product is CASSLAMRGTRILNAEAFF.

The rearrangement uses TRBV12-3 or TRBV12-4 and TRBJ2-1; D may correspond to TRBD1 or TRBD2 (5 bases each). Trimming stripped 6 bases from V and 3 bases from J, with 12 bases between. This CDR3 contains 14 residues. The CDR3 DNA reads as TGTGCCAGCAGACGGGACCGACACTACAATGAGCAGTTCTTC. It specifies CASRRDRHYNEQFF.

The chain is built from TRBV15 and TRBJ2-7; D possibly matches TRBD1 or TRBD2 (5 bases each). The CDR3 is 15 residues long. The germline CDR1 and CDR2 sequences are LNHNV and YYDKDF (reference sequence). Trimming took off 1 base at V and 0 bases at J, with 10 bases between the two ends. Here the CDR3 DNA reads TGTGCCACCAGCAGAGGGGGGTACTTCTCCTACGAGCAGTACTTC. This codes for CATSRGGYFSYEQYF.

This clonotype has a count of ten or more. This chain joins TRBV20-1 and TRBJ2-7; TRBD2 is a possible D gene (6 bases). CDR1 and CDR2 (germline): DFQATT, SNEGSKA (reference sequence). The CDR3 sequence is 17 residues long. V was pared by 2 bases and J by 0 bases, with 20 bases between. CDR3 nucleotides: TGCAGTGCTAGACCCTATGGGACCGGGACTTTCTCCTACGAGCAGTACTTC. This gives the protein CSARPYGTGTFSYEQYF.

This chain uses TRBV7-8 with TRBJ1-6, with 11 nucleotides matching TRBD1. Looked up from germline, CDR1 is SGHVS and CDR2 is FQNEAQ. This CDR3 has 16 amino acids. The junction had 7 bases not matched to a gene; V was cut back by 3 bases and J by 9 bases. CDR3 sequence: CASSFTAGTGGSPLHF. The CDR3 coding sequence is TGTGCCAGCAGCTTTACCGCCGGGACAGGGGGTTCACCCCTCCACTTT.

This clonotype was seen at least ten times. The CDR3 loop is CSAREHPSFRLVNNEQFF. The CDR3 nucleotides read TGCAGTGCTAGAGAGCATCCGAGTTTCCGCCTTGTGAACAATGAGCAGTTCTTC. J is TRBJ2-1 and V is TRBV20-1; D is unresolved. Trimming cost V 0 bases and J 5 bases, with 23 bases left between them. The CDR3 length is 18 residues. Germline V lookup: CDR1 DFQATT, CDR2 SNEGSKA (reference sequence).

CDR3 sequence: CASSANRGSNEKLFF. The CDR3 DNA reads TGTGCCAGCAGTGCTAACAGGGGGTCTAATGAAAAACTGTTTTTT. V gene TRBV6-1 combines with J gene TRBJ1-4; 8 bases are a match to TRBD1. This CDR3 is built from 15 residues. V trimming: 4 bases; J trimming: 3 bases; junction bases outside the gene matches: 4. CDR1 is MNHNS, CDR2 SASEGT, per germline.

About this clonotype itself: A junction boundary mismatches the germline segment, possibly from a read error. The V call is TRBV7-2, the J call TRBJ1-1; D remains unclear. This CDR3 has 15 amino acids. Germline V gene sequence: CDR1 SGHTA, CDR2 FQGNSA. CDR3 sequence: CACSLYSGRNTEAFF. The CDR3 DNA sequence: TGTGCCTGCAGCTTATATTCGGGGAGGAACACTGAAGCTTTCTTT.

CDR3 DNA: TGTGCCAGCAGCTCACATAGCAGTTCCTCCTACGAGCAGTACTTC. Translated, it gives CASSSHSSSSYEQYF. The genes are TRBV7-8 and TRBJ2-7, with D uncertain. The CDR3 runs to 15 residues. V shed 4 bases and J shed 0 bases, with 13 bases lying between them. CDR1 is SGHVS and CDR2 is FQNEAQ in the germline V gene.

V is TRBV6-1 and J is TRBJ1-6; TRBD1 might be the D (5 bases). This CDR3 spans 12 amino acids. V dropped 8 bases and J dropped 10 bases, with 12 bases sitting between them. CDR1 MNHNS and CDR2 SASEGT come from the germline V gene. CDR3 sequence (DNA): TGTGCCAGCCAAAGGGGAGCCTCACCCCTCCACTTT. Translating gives CASQRGASPLHF.

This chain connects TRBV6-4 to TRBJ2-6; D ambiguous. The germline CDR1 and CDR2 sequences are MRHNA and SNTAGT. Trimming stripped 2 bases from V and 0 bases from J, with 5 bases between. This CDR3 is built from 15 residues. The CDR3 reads CASSDDNSGANVLTF. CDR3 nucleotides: TGTGCCAGCAGTGACGACAACTCTGGGGCCAACGTCCTGACTTTC.

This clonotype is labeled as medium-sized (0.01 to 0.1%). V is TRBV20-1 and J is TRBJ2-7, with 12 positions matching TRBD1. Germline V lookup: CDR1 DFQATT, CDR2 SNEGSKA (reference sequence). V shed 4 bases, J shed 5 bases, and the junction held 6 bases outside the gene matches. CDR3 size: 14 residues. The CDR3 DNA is TGCAGTGCTAATCCGGGACAGGGGGCCGACGAGCAGTACTTC. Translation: CSANPGQGADEQYF.

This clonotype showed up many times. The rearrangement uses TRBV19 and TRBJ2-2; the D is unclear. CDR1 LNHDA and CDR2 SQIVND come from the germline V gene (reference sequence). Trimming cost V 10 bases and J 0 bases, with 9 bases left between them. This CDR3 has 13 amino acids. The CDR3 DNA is TGTGCCATACGAACTACGAACACCGGGGAGCTGTTTTTT. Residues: CAIRTTNTGELFF. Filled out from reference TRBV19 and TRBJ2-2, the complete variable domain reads DGGITQSPKYLFRKEGQNVTLSCEQNLNHDAMYWYRQDPGQGLRLIYYSQIVNDFQKGDIAEGYSVSREKKESFPLTVTSAQKNPTAFYLCAIRTTNTGELFFGEGSRLTVL.

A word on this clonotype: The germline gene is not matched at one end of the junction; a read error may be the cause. CDR3 protein: CAISEFQGNQPQHF. The DNA for the CDR3 is TGTGCCATCAGCGAGTTCCAGGGGAATCAGCCCCAGCATTTT. J is TRBJ1-5 and V is TRBV10-3, with D possibly being TRBD1 (6 bases). There are 14 residues in the CDR3. Germline V gene sequence: CDR1 ENHRY, CDR2 SYGVKD.

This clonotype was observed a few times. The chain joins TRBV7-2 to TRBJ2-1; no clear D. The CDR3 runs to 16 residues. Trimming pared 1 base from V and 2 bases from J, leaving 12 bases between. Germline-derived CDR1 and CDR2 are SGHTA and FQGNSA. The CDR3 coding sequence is TGTGCCAGCAGCTTAGACGATTCTCGGGCCTACAATGAGCAGTTCTTC. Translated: CASSLDDSRAYNEQFF.

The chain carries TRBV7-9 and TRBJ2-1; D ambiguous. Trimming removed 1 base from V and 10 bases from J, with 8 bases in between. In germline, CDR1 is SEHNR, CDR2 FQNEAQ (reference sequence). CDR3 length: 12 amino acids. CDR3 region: CASSLGAREQFF. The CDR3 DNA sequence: TGTGCCAGCAGCTTAGGGGCAAGGGAGCAGTTCTTC.

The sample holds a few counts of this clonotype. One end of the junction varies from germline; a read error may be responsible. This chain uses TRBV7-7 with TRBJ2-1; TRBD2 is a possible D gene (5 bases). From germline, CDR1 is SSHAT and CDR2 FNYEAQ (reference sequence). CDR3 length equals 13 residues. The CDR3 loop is CASSPGIHSEQFF. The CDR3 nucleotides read TGTGCTAGCAGCCCGGGGATACATAGTGAGCAGTTCTTC.

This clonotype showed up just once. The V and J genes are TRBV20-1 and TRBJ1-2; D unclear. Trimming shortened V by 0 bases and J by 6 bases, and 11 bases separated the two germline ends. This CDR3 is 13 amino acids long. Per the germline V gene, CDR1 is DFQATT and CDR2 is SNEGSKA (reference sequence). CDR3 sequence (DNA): TGCAGTGCTAGAGATTCGGGGAAGGATGGCTACACCTTC. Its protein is CSARDSGKDGYTF.

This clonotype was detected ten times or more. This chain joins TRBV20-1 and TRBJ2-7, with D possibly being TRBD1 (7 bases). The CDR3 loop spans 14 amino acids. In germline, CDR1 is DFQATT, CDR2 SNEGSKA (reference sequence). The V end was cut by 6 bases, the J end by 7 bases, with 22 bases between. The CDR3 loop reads CSARRGGMGTEQYF. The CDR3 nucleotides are TGCAGTGCCAGACGAGGGGGCATGGGGACTGAGCAGTACTTC.

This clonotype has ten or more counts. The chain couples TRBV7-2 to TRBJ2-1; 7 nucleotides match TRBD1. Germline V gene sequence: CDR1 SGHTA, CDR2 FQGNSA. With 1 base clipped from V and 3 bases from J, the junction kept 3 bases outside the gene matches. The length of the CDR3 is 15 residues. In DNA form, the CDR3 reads TGTGCCAGCAGCTTAGGAGGGGGCGACTACAATGAGCAGTTCTTC. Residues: CASSLGGGDYNEQFF.